This entry describes one T cell receptor (beta chain). As yet, its antigen is unknown. The CDR3 consists of 16 residues. Germline CDR1 and CDR2: SGHTA and FQGNSA. Trimming removed 5 bases from V and 1 base from J, with 17 bases in between. This entry belongs to a study of T cell responses to AZD1222 COVID-19 vaccine. TCRdb's copy holds only in-frame clones and misses some; the assay was immunoSEQ multiplex PCR. The table includes more than 85,000 clones, 81% detected once. Overall study results and limits: Unmutated variant regions reportedly attract nearly half of all spike-specific TCRs.

The V gene is TRBV7-2, the J gene TRBJ1-1; D is uncertain. The TCR comes from an adult in good health. The sequences come from peripheral blood, collected on day 0 of AZD1222 vaccination. The CDR3 region is CASSGPSGRQNTEAFF. CDR3 DNA: TGTGCCAGCAGCGGGCCTTCCGGACGCCAGAACACTGAAGCTTTCTTT.